One sample yielded the 32 T cell receptor beta chains listed below, sequenced in a study of cytomegalovirus exposure and HLA in healthy donors. The data were produced by immunoSEQ multiplex PCR, yet TCRdb's version contains in-frame clones alone and is incomplete. This table holds 200,000 or so clones, 88% found once. Input material: PBMCs. These receptor sequences come from a woman aged 18-35 years in good health and CMV-seronegative.

The rearrangement joins TRBV10-2 to TRBJ2-7; D call uncertain. Trimming removed 9 bases from V and 3 bases from J, with 15 bases in between. Germline CDR1 WSHSY, CDR2 SAAADI. CDR3 length equals 13 residues. The CDR3 loop is CASKTSIDYEQYF. CDR3 DNA sequence: TGCGCCAGTAAGACATCGATCGACTACGAGCAGTACTTC.

The rearrangement joins TRBV7-9 to TRBJ1-2, with 8 bases lining up with TRBD1. Trimming at V came to 7 bases and at J to 6 bases, leaving 7 bases not matched to a gene. CDR3 length: 13 residues. Germline V CDR1 and CDR2: SEHNR, FQNEAQ (reference sequence). CDR3 protein: CASTLPGQDGYTF. CDR3 nucleotides: TGTGCCAGCACGCTCCCGGGACAGGATGGCTACACCTTC.

This chain links TRBV5-8 with TRBJ2-3, with TRBD2 matching over 12 bases. The CDR3 contains 16 residues. After removal of 6 bases from V and 5 bases from J, the junction contained 10 bases not matched to a gene. The germline V gene encodes CDR1 SGHTS and CDR2 YDEGEE. The CDR3 loop reads CASTEIQGLAGDTQYF. The CDR3 region has the DNA TGTGCCAGCACCGAAATACAGGGACTAGCGGGAGATACGCAGTATTTT.

Written as DNA, the CDR3 is TGTGCCAGCAGCCGGGAGAGGGTGGCCTACGAGCAGTACTTC. Translation gives CASSRERVAYEQYF. The gene calls are TRBV28 and TRBJ2-7; TRBD2 might be the D (6 bases). V was trimmed by 6 bases and J by 2 bases, leaving 14 bases between them. The CDR3 is made up of 14 amino acids. Looked up from germline, CDR1 is MDHEN and CDR2 is SYDVKM.

The gene calls are TRBV5-4 and TRBJ2-3, with TRBD2 identical over 12 bases. The CDR3 extends over 14 amino acids. Germline V gene sequence: CDR1 SGHNT, CDR2 YYREEE (reference sequence). Unmatched junction bases numbered 1, after V lost 4 bases and J lost 4 bases. The CDR3 DNA is TGTGCCAGCAGCCGGACTAGCGGGGCAGATACGCAGTATTTT. This translates into CASSRTSGADTQYF.

V gene TRBV9 combines with J gene TRBJ1-5; a weak D match, TRBD1 (6 bases). CDR3 length equals 15 residues. V dropped 0 bases and J dropped 2 bases, with 9 bases sitting between them. Germline CDR1 is SGDLS and CDR2 is YYNGEE. The CDR3 spells CASSVGPGGNQPQHF. Here the CDR3 DNA reads TGTGCCAGCAGCGTAGGACCAGGGGGCAATCAGCCCCAGCATTTT.

This clone was detected only a few times. The chain links TRBV19 to TRBJ2-7; D gene ambiguous. This CDR3 has 13 amino acids. V was shortened by 6 bases and J by 2 bases, with 11 bases between the two germline ends. Germline V gives CDR1 LNHDA, CDR2 SQIVND (reference sequence). The DNA for the CDR3 is TGTGCCAGTAGCAACCTCGCTACCTACGAGCAGTACTTC. This translates into CASSNLATYEQYF.

This chain links TRBV28 with TRBJ1-1; the D gene is possibly TRBD1 (6 bases). This CDR3 region has 12 residues. From germline, CDR1 is MDHEN and CDR2 SYDVKM. The ends were cut back, 8 bases at V and 4 bases at J, with 11 bases in the middle. The CDR3 nucleotides read TGTGCCAGCGGGGGCCGGAGCACTGAAGCTTTCTTT. Protein: CASGGRSTEAFF.

The V call is TRBV11-2, the J call TRBJ2-7, with 7 bases matching TRBD1. From germline, CDR1 is SGHAT and CDR2 FQNNGV. Losses at the gene ends were 2 bases for V and 2 bases for J; bases not matched to a gene: 6. The CDR3 contains 15 residues. The CDR3 sequence is CASSLIRDSPYEQYF. The CDR3 DNA sequence: TGTGCCAGCAGCTTAATCCGGGACAGCCCCTACGAGCAGTACTTC.

Only one count was recorded for this clone. The V gene is TRBV5-1, the J gene TRBJ2-3; 9 nucleotides agree with TRBD1. CDR1 SGHRS and CDR2 YFSETQ come from the germline V gene. Losses at the gene ends were 4 bases for V and 3 bases for J; bases not matched to a gene: 9. This CDR3 comprises 16 residues. The CDR3 DNA reads as TGCGCCAGCAGCCGGAAGACAGGGGGTTCGACAGATACGCAGTATTTT. Translation: CASSRKTGGSTDTQYF.

This clone was recorded only once. Relative to the germline gene, one junction end is altered; a read error may explain this. This chain links TRBV7-7 with TRBJ2-1, with D perhaps matching TRBD2 (6 bases). Germline CDR1 and CDR2: SSHAT and FNYEAQ (reference sequence). The CDR3 runs 13 residues. CDR3 region: CASSLYGGREQFF. In DNA, the CDR3 is TGTGCTAGCAGCTTATACGGGGGACGGGAGCAGTTCTTC.

The chain recombines TRBV4-3 with TRBJ2-3, with D tentatively TRBD1 (5 bases). Germline V CDR1 and CDR2: LGHNA, YSLEER. Trimming took off 4 bases at V and 3 bases at J, with 14 bases between the two ends. The CDR3 has 15 amino acids. CDR3 nucleotides: TGCGCCAGCAGCCCCTCCAGGGAAGTAACAGATACGCAGTATTTT. Translated: CASSPSREVTDTQYF.

The chain employs TRBV4-1 and TRBJ2-7; 10 nucleotides agree with TRBD2. The CDR3 spans 16 residues. Germline V gives CDR1 MGHRA, CDR2 YSYEKL. V gave up 5 bases and J gave up 5 bases; unmatched junction bases: 12. CDR3: CASSLEASGSFDEQYF. For the CDR3, the DNA is TGCGCCAGCAGCTTGGAGGCTAGCGGGAGTTTCGACGAGCAGTACTTC.

The chain carries TRBV5-1 and TRBJ2-2; 8 bases agree with TRBD2. This CDR3 is built from 18 residues. J gave up 4 bases and V 3 bases, and 14 bases lay outside the gene matches. Germline CDR1 and CDR2: SGHRS and YFSETQ. The CDR3 region has the DNA TGCGCCAGCAGCTGGACTATCGGTGGTAGCGGGGTCACCGGGGAGCTGTTTTTT. Translation: CASSWTIGGSGVTGELFF. Drawing the rest from reference TRBV5-1 and TRBJ2-2, the complete variable domain is KAGVTQTPRYLIKTRGQQVTLSCSPISGHRSVSWYQQTPGQGLQFLFEYFSETQRNKGNFPGRFSGRQFSNSRSEMNVSTLELGDSALYLCASSWTIGGSGVTGELFFGEGSRLTVL.

The V and J genes are TRBV9 and TRBJ2-7; tentatively, D is TRBD2 (5 bases). The germline V gene has CDR1 SGDLS and CDR2 YYNGEE. This CDR3 comprises 14 residues. Trimming pared 0 bases from V and 7 bases from J, leaving 14 bases between. The CDR3 region is CASSVGGELREQYF. CDR3 bases: TGTGCCAGCAGCGTAGGTGGGGAGTTGAGGGAGCAGTACTTC.

The gene calls are TRBV28 and TRBJ1-1, with 10 bases aligning to TRBD1. J gave up 11 bases and V 4 bases, and 7 bases lay outside the gene matches. The CDR3 is 13 amino acids. Germline lookup yields CDR1 MDHEN and CDR2 SYDVKM. The CDR3 sequence is CASSSRGQGTAFF. DNA of the CDR3: TGTGCCAGCAGTTCCCGGGGACAGGGGACTGCTTTCTTT.

The rearrangement joins TRBV19 to TRBJ1-5; D ambiguous. V shed 11 bases and J shed 7 bases, with 18 bases lying between them. The CDR3 is 13 amino acids. CDR1 is LNHDA, CDR2 SQIVND, per germline (reference sequence). CDR3 bases: TGTGCCGTCGGCCAATCAGGAAACCAGCCCCAGCATTTT. Residues: CAVGQSGNQPQHF.

The chain couples TRBV27 to TRBJ2-3; 10 bases match TRBD2. The trim removed 6 bases at V and 5 bases at J, leaving 2 bases unmatched. Germline V gene data show CDR1 as MNHEY and CDR2 as SMNVEV (reference sequence). The CDR3 has 13 amino acids. Here the CDR3 DNA reads TGTGCCAGCAGACGACTAGCGGGAGATACGCAGTATTTT. Its translation is CASRRLAGDTQYF.

This chain uses TRBV6-5 with TRBJ1-2; D is ambiguous. This CDR3 is 14 amino acids long. The V and J ends lost 5 bases and 2 bases respectively, with 12 bases between them. Germline loops: CDR1 MNHEY, CDR2 SVGAGI. Here the CDR3 reads CASSLGSVNYGYTF. DNA for the CDR3: TGTGCCAGCAGTCTGGGGAGCGTGAACTATGGCTACACCTTC.

The chain combines TRBV4-2 with TRBJ2-7, with D perhaps matching TRBD2 (6 bases). Trimming cost V 3 bases and J 1 base, with 19 bases left between them. The V gene's germline CDR1 is LGHNA and CDR2 YNFKEQ. This CDR3 comprises 17 residues. The CDR3 DNA reads as TGTGCCAGCAGCCATGCCCCCCGCGGGAAGGGTTCCTACGAGCAGTACTTC. This codes for CASSHAPRGKGSYEQYF.

The V call is TRBV11-2, the J call TRBJ2-5, with TRBD2 matching over 11 bases. V shed 5 bases, J shed 6 bases, and the junction held 20 bases outside the gene matches. This CDR3 has 19 residues. Looked up from germline, CDR1 is SGHAT and CDR2 is FQNNGV. The CDR3 DNA is TGTGCCAGCAGCCCGCAGGTCTTAGCGGGAGGGCCGAGGGTGAAGACCCAGTACTTC. As protein: CASSPQVLAGGPRVKTQYF. The full variable domain, rest sourced from reference TRBV11-2 and TRBJ2-5, is EAGVAQSPRYKIIEKRQSVAFWCNPISGHATLYWYQQILGQGPKLLIQFQNNGVVDDSQLPKDRFSAERLKGVDSTLKIQPAKLEDSAVYLCASSPQVLAGGPRVKTQYFGPGTRLLVL.

Concerning this clone itself: At the DNA level, this CDR3 is encoded by other sequences in the same sample as well. V usage is TRBV5-1 and J usage is TRBJ2-1; D remains unclear. The CDR3 has 13 amino acids. Germline CDR1 is SGHRS and CDR2 is YFSETQ. The V and J ends lost 3 bases and 0 bases respectively, with 4 bases between them. The CDR3: CASSSSSYNEQFF. Here the CDR3 DNA reads TGCGCCAGCAGCTCCTCCTCCTACAATGAGCAGTTCTTC.

V usage is TRBV10-2 and J usage is TRBJ1-1, with 8 nucleotides matching TRBD1. V was pared by 4 bases and J by 4 bases, with 8 bases of the junction left unmatched. The V gene's germline CDR1 is WSHSY and CDR2 SAAADI. The CDR3 runs 15 residues. This chain's CDR3 is CASSVTGEGGTEAFF. The CDR3 nucleotides are TGCGCCAGCAGTGTGACAGGGGAAGGCGGCACTGAAGCTTTCTTT.

The gene calls are TRBV18 and TRBJ1-4; maybe TRBD1 (6 bases). The CDR3 loop spans 16 amino acids. The germline V and J ends were trimmed by 3 bases and 3 bases, with 14 bases remaining between them. Per the germline V gene, CDR1 is KGHSH and CDR2 is LQKENI. This chain's CDR3 is CASSPTGQLPNEKLFF. In DNA, the CDR3 is TGTGCCAGCTCACCGACTGGACAGTTGCCTAATGAAAAACTGTTTTTT.

The genes are TRBV7-3 and TRBJ2-1; D perhaps matches TRBD1 (8 bases). Germline values: CDR1 SGHTA, CDR2 FQGTGA. V was clipped by 4 bases and J by 0 bases, with 13 bases between them. The CDR3 contains 16 residues. This CDR3 is CASSSQGGSSYNEQFF. The CDR3 nucleotides are TGTGCCAGCAGCTCACAGGGGGGGAGCTCCTACAATGAGCAGTTCTTC.

This chain joins TRBV6-6 and TRBJ2-1; 7 nucleotides match TRBD1. The V segment lost 7 bases and the J segment 4 bases; nucleotides outside the gene matches: 13. The CDR3 is made up of 16 amino acids. Germline V gene lookup returns CDR1 MNHNY and CDR2 SVGAGI (reference sequence). The CDR3 sequence: CASNQTPGQLYNEQFF. The DNA for the CDR3 is TGTGCCAGCAATCAAACCCCGGGACAGCTATACAATGAGCAGTTCTTC.

This clone was observed a single time. The V and J genes are TRBV7-9 and TRBJ2-7; TRBD2 matches 9 bases. Germline CDR1 reads SEHNR; CDR2 reads FQNEAQ (reference sequence). V was pared by 2 bases and J by 5 bases, with 7 bases of the junction left unmatched. This CDR3 has 15 residues. The CDR3 nucleotides read TGTGCCAGCAGCTTATCGCCTAGCGGGACCCACGAGCAGTACTTC. Translation: CASSLSPSGTHEQYF.

This chain connects TRBV30 to TRBJ1-1, with D maybe TRBD1 (5 bases). The V end lost 8 bases, the J end lost 0 bases, and 13 bases lay between the germline ends. This CDR3 has 13 amino acids. Germline V gives CDR1 GTSNPN, CDR2 SVGIG (reference sequence). CDR3 sequence (DNA): TGTGCCCTGTCCCCACAGGTGAACACTGAAGCTTTCTTT. This gives the protein CALSPQVNTEAFF.

Remarks on this clone: The same CDR3 can be traced to other DNA sequences in this sample. This CDR3 is CASSLGGRSTDTQYF. CDR3 nucleotides: TGCGCCAGCAGCTTGGGAGGGAGGAGCACAGATACGCAGTATTTT. The gene calls are TRBV5-1 and TRBJ2-3; a weak D match, TRBD2 (6 bases). Trimming removed 0 bases at V and 0 bases at J, with 8 bases between. CDR1 and CDR2 from the germline V gene are SGHRS and YFSETQ. CDR3 length: 15 residues.

This rearrangement joins TRBV9 to TRBJ2-1; TRBD2 is a possible D gene (6 bases). Trimming stripped 0 bases from V and 8 bases from J, with 9 bases between. The CDR3 spans 13 residues. Germline V CDR1 and CDR2: SGDLS, YYNGEE. Written as DNA, the CDR3 is TGTGCCAGCAGCGTAGAGACTAGATATGAGCAGTTCTTC. It yields the protein CASSVETRYEQFF.

The V gene is TRBV4-3, the J gene TRBJ2-7; 12 bases map to TRBD1. Trimming at V came to 4 bases and at J to 3 bases, leaving 13 bases not matched to a gene. Germline V gene lookup returns CDR1 LGHNA and CDR2 YSLEER. CDR3 length: 18 residues. The CDR3 DNA is TGCGCCAGCAGCCCCACCAAACCCGGGACAGGGGGCAGCTACGAGCAGTACTTC. As protein: CASSPTKPGTGGSYEQYF.

The chain is built from TRBV6-5 and TRBJ2-2; D call uncertain. This CDR3 region has 14 residues. CDR1 is MNHEY, CDR2 SVGAGI, per germline. V lost 6 bases, J lost 2 bases, and 10 bases lay in between. CDR3 sequence (DNA): TGTGCCAGCAGGCGAGGATCAAACACCGGGGAGCTGTTTTTT. Encoded protein: CASRRGSNTGELFF.